The 8 T cell receptor beta chains reported below all come from one sample, sequenced in a study of OX40 agonist ivuxolimab in advanced cancers. TCRdb's copy holds only in-frame clones and misses some; the assay was immunoSEQ multiplex PCR. The table has 65,000 to 70,000 clones, approximately 90% seen once. Sequenced material: CD4+ or CD8+ T cells sorted from blood, taken in a trial of the OX40 agonist ivuxolimab. The origin of the receptors is an adult with an advanced solid tumor such as melanoma, head and neck, liver or kidney cancer.

This clone was seen a few times. The chain is built from TRBV19 and TRBJ1-5, with TRBD1 identical over 8 bases. V was clipped by 6 bases and J by 2 bases; unmatched bases: 6. CDR1 and CDR2 from the germline V gene are LNHDA and SQIVND (reference sequence). The CDR3 covers 15 residues. CDR3 sequence (DNA): TGTGCCAGTAGACGACAGGGGATAGGCAATCAGCCCCAGCATTTT. Protein sequence: CASRRQGIGNQPQHF.

The DNA of the CDR3 is TGTGCCAGCTCACCTCGGGGACAGGGGGCAATGAACACTGAAGCTTTCTTT. Amino acid sequence: CASSPRGQGAMNTEAFF. This rearrangement joins TRBV18 to TRBJ1-1, with 12 bases lining up with TRBD1. Germline V lookup: CDR1 KGHSH, CDR2 LQKENI. The V segment lost 3 bases and the J segment 0 bases; nucleotides outside the gene matches: 5. The CDR3 length is 17 residues.

The chain joins TRBV25-1 to TRBJ1-1; D is perhaps TRBD1 (6 bases). The CDR3 length is 14 residues. The V end lost 1 base, the J end lost 5 bases, and 11 bases lay between the germline ends. Germline V CDR1 and CDR2: MGHDK, SYGVNS. The CDR3 DNA is TGTGCCAGCAGTGAATCGGGGGGCCGAACTGAAGCTTTCTTT. Its protein is CASSESGGRTEAFF.

This chain connects TRBV28 to TRBJ2-7; D is perhaps TRBD2 (5 bases). Germline loops: CDR1 MDHEN, CDR2 SYDVKM. V shed 8 bases and J shed 0 bases, with 11 bases lying between them. CDR3 size: 13 residues. CDR3 amino acids: CASLGVRSYEQYF. CDR3 coding DNA: TGTGCCAGCCTCGGGGTTCGCTCCTACGAGCAGTACTTC.

The chain joins TRBV29-1 to TRBJ2-1, with 12 bases identical to TRBD2. Germline trimming cut 7 bases from V and 7 bases from J; bases unmatched to any gene: 2. Germline CDR1 is SQVTM and CDR2 is ANQGSEA. CDR3 size: 12 residues. CDR3 amino acids: CSAGTSGNEQFF. In DNA form, the CDR3 reads TGCAGCGCCGGGACTAGCGGGAATGAGCAGTTCTTC.

V usage is TRBV5-4 and J usage is TRBJ2-5; TRBD1 matches at 10 bases. The V segment lost 4 bases and the J segment 2 bases; nucleotides outside the gene matches: 8. The CDR3 has 16 amino acids. Germline values: CDR1 SGHNT, CDR2 YYREEE (reference sequence). In nucleotides, the CDR3 is TGTGCCAGCAGCCAAGGGACAGGGGTCAGACAAGAGACCCAGTACTTC. Translated, it gives CASSQGTGVRQETQYF.

V gene TRBV15 combines with J gene TRBJ2-1; 10 bases are a match to TRBD2. The ends lost 0 bases at V and 0 bases at J; junction bases unmatched: 11. The CDR3 sequence is 20 residues long. CDR1 and CDR2 (germline): LNHNV, YYDKDF (reference sequence). CDR3 sequence: CATSRDRVAGGTSSYNEQFF. The DNA for the CDR3 is TGTGCCACCAGCAGAGATAGAGTAGCGGGAGGTACCAGCTCCTACAATGAGCAGTTCTTC.

This sequence joins TRBV29-1 and TRBJ2-2; D is unresolved. Trimming stripped 6 bases from V and 2 bases from J, with 13 bases between. There are 14 residues in the CDR3. Germline loops: CDR1 SQVTM, CDR2 ANQGSEA. The CDR3 is CSVRWGFNTGELFF. DNA of the CDR3: TGCAGCGTCCGCTGGGGATTTAACACCGGGGAGCTGTTTTTT.